This T cell receptor (beta chain) was sequenced during a study of T cells in Graves' hyperthyroidism and ophthalmopathy. This clonotype was seen repeatedly, ten times or more. Its antigen is not known. V lost 0 bases and J 4 bases, leaving 14 bases between the germline ends. Germline lookup yields CDR1 SGDLS and CDR2 YYNGEE. CDR3 size: 16 residues. The study, taken as a whole, reports: A 13 V-J model separated ophthalmopathy from stable hyperthyroidism. Most thyroid clonotypes with frequency above 0.001 were detected in blood.

A NOSPECS grade of at least 4, a Clinical Activity Score of at least 3 and duration under 3 months were recorded in ophthalmopathy patients. Exclusion criteria comprised uncontrolled infection, other autoimmune disease, pregnancy or lactation. TCR beta CDR3 sequences were amplified from RNA transcripts. HTBI primers were used for first-round RT-PCR of the TCR CDR3. TCRdb recomputed calls from the multiplex PCR reads with MiXCR, one row per CDR3 protein. Counted here are more than 50,000 distinct CDR3 sequences, less than 50% occurring once; the ten biggest clones make up around 11%. The V gene is TRBV9, the J gene TRBJ2-1, with D perhaps given as TRBD1 or TRBD2 (6 bases each). Sequenced input: blood. The TCR originated in a woman younger than 45 with Graves' ophthalmopathy. CDR3 region: CASSVGGGGDYNEQFF. CDR3 DNA: TGTGCCAGCAGCGTAGGTGGAGGGGGTGATTACAATGAGCAGTTCTTC.